The 18 T cell receptor beta chains reported below all come from one sample, sequenced in a study of CD8 T cells in Susac syndrome. A quantity of about 0.5 to 1 ug RNA underwent reverse transcription using random hexamers. Using its own MiXCR run on the immunoSEQ multiplex PCR reads, TCRdb lists one record per CDR3 protein. Seen here are 150,000 to 180,000 distinct CDR3 sequences, approximately 94% observed once, and the top ten hold roughly 0.21%. The sample taken for sequencing was CD8+ T cells from PBMCs. The source is a human donor with multiple sclerosis.

Here the CDR3 reads CASSLGQIGYTF. The CDR3 DNA follows: TGTGCCAGCAGCCTAGGACAGATTGGCTACACCTTC. V and J are TRBV7-9 and TRBJ1-2; D is perhaps TRBD1 (6 bases). Trimming took 5 bases from V and 7 from J, leaving 11 bases between them. The germline V gene has CDR1 SEHNR and CDR2 FQNEAQ (reference sequence). The CDR3 is 12 residues long.

The chain couples TRBV13 to TRBJ2-7; D is possibly TRBD1 (5 bases). The germline CDR1 and CDR2 sequences are PRHDT and FYEKMQ (reference sequence). The CDR3 totals 14 residues. The V end lost 2 bases, the J end lost 2 bases, and 10 bases lay between the germline ends. CDR3 nucleotide sequence: TGTGCCAGCAGCTTAAGGGGAATGGCCTACGAGCAGTACTTC. It specifies CASSLRGMAYEQYF. The whole variable domain, filled in from reference TRBV13 and TRBJ2-7, reads AAGVIQSPRHLIKEKRETATLKCYPIPRHDTVYWYQQGPGQDPQFLISFYEKMQSDKGSIPDRFSAQQFSDYHSELNMSSLELGDSALYFCASSLRGMAYEQYFGPGTRLTVT.

The rearrangement uses TRBV29-1 and TRBJ2-5; perhaps D is TRBD1 or TRBD2 (5 bases each). Germline V CDR1 and CDR2: SQVTM, ANQGSEA. Trimming shortened V by 6 bases and J by 1 base, and 15 bases separated the two germline ends. The CDR3 sequence is 14 residues long. The CDR3 loop is CSVGDAISQETQYF. The CDR3 DNA sequence: TGCAGCGTGGGGGACGCGATATCCCAAGAGACCCAGTACTTC.

This chain joins TRBV12-3 or TRBV12-4 and TRBJ2-1, with 7 positions matching TRBD2. CDR3 length: 16 amino acids. The V segment lost 5 bases and the J segment 10 bases; nucleotides outside the gene matches: 17. For the CDR3, the DNA is TGTGCCAGCAGTAGACTACCTAGCGGCCGGAGTCCGGAGCAGTTCTTC. Its protein is CASSRLPSGRSPEQFF.

This chain connects TRBV30 to TRBJ1-1, with D unclear. V was cut by 3 bases and J by 5 bases, with 7 bases left in between. The CDR3 is made up of 11 amino acids. Germline V gene sequence: CDR1 GTSNPN, CDR2 SVGIG (reference sequence). The CDR3 sequence: CAWSLGTEAFF. CDR3 nucleotides: TGTGCCTGGAGCCTAGGGACTGAAGCTTTCTTT. Complete variable domain (other parts from reference TRBV30 and TRBJ1-1): SQTIHQWPATLVQPVGSPLSLECTVEGTSNPNLYWYRQAAGRGLQLLFYSVGIGQISSEVPQNLSASRPQDRQFILSSKKLLLSDSGFYLCAWSLGTEAFFGQGTRLTVV.

This clonotype showed up just once. This rearrangement joins TRBV7-9 to TRBJ1-2, with 9 bases aligning to TRBD1. Per germline, CDR1 SEHNR and CDR2 FQNEAQ (reference sequence). This CDR3 spans 15 amino acids. The J segment lost 3 bases and the V segment lost 1 base, leaving 3 bases of the junction unmatched. CDR3 region: CASSLGTGVYYGYTF. The CDR3 bases are TGTGCCAGCAGCTTAGGGACAGGGGTTTACTATGGCTACACCTTC.

The chain uses TRBV20-1 and TRBJ2-1; D might be TRBD1 or TRBD2, each matching 5 bases. CDR3 size: 12 residues. V lost 0 bases, J lost 8 bases, and 8 bases lay in between. Germline lookup yields CDR1 DFQATT and CDR2 SNEGSKA (reference sequence). The CDR3 loop reads CSARDLGDEQFF. CDR3 nucleotide sequence: TGCAGTGCTAGAGATTTGGGGGATGAGCAGTTCTTC.

The CDR3, as DNA: TGTGCCAGCAGGACAGGGAACACCGGGGAGCTGTTTTTT. Its translation is CASRTGNTGELFF. The V call is TRBV9, the J call TRBJ2-2; D perhaps matches TRBD1 (6 bases). Germline-derived CDR1 and CDR2 are SGDLS and YYNGEE. V was pared by 5 bases and J by 1 base, with 6 bases between. The CDR3 has 13 amino acids.

V usage is TRBV25-1 and J usage is TRBJ1-2; 8 bases fit TRBD1. V was pared by 7 bases and J by 4 bases, with 2 bases of the junction left unmatched. CDR1 and CDR2 (germline): MGHDK, SYGVNS. This CDR3 is 12 amino acids long. In DNA form, the CDR3 reads TGTGCCAGCAAAGGACAGGGCTATGGCTACACCTTC. This gives the protein CASKGQGYGYTF.

The chain combines TRBV12-3 or TRBV12-4 with TRBJ2-7, with TRBD1 matching 8 bases. The J segment lost 2 bases and the V segment lost 5 bases, leaving 11 bases of the junction unmatched. The CDR3 covers 16 residues. CDR3 bases: TGTGCCAGCAGTACTCGGACAGGGAGTTATCCCTACGAGCAGTACTTC. Residues: CASSTRTGSYPYEQYF.

The rearrangement uses TRBV15 and TRBJ2-5; no definite D call. CDR1 is LNHNV and CDR2 is YYDKDF in the germline V gene (reference sequence). There are 13 residues in the CDR3. V was pared by 1 base and J by 5 bases, with 8 bases between. CDR3 region: CATSRGGWETQYF. The CDR3 region has the DNA TGTGCCACCAGCAGAGGGGGTTGGGAGACCCAGTACTTC.

The chain employs TRBV6-5 and TRBJ1-2, with a weak D call TRBD1 (6 bases). V was shortened by 4 bases and J by 4 bases, with 13 bases between the two germline ends. CDR3 length: 14 amino acids. The germline CDR1 and CDR2 sequences are MNHEY and SVGAGI. In DNA form, the CDR3 reads TGTGCCAGCAGTTTGGGAGGGGGGTCCTATGGCTACACCTTC. Its protein product is CASSLGGGSYGYTF.

About this clonotype itself: A junction boundary mismatches the germline segment, possibly from a read error. The genes are TRBV28 and TRBJ1-6; D is unresolved. From germline, CDR1 is MDHEN and CDR2 SYDVKM. The CDR3 is made up of 14 amino acids. This CDR3 is CASSSRPMRTPSNF. CDR3 nucleotide sequence: TGTGCCAGCAGTTCCCGCCCAATGAGGACTCCCTCGAACTTT.

The count of this clonotype is one. The J gene is TRBJ2-1, the V gene TRBV30; TRBD1 might be the D (6 bases). This CDR3 region has 12 residues. Trimming pared 4 bases from V and 7 bases from J, leaving 11 bases between. CDR1 is GTSNPN and CDR2 is SVGIG in the germline V gene (reference sequence). The CDR3 here is CAWMIRGNEQFF. CDR3 coding DNA: TGTGCCTGGATGATCAGGGGAAATGAGCAGTTCTTC.

The CDR3 region has the DNA TGTGCCAGCAGCTTGGTCGAAGTTAGGGGTTTCGAGCAGTACTTC. It translates to CASSLVEVRGFEQYF. This sequence joins TRBV5-6 and TRBJ2-7, with a possible D match to TRBD1 (5 bases). V shed 0 bases and J shed 6 bases, with 16 bases lying between them. CDR3 size: 15 residues. The germline CDR1 and CDR2 sequences are SGHDT and YYEEEE.

This clonotype was detected a few times. The V gene is TRBV12-3 or TRBV12-4, the J gene TRBJ1-2; D gene uncertain. The CDR3 length is 12 residues. Trimming stripped 3 bases from V and 4 bases from J, with 6 bases between. The CDR3 sequence: CASSFPRYGYTF. The CDR3 nucleotides read TGTGCCAGCAGTTTCCCTCGCTATGGCTACACCTTC.

V is TRBV2 and J is TRBJ2-7; a weak D match, TRBD2 (6 bases). The CDR3 loop spans 13 amino acids. Germline loops: CDR1 SNHLY, CDR2 FYNNEI. The V and J ends lost 9 bases and 4 bases respectively, with 16 bases between them. In DNA, the CDR3 is TGTGCCAGTCAGGAGGGGTCGAATTACGAGCAGTACTTC. It codes for CASQEGSNYEQYF.

This chain joins TRBV28 and TRBJ2-3; no definite D call. The length of the CDR3 is 14 residues. The V and J ends lost 10 bases and 1 base respectively, with 15 bases between them. CDR1 and CDR2 (germline): MDHEN, SYDVKM. DNA of the CDR3: TGTGCCACCAACCTCAAACGGCGCACAGATACGCAGTATTTT. This sequence encodes CATNLKRRTDTQYF.